This T cell receptor beta chain was recorded in a study of T-cell reconstitution after alpha-beta-depleted transplantation in children. Construction of the TCRbeta library involved unique molecular identifiers. Each CDR3 protein is one row after TCRdb ran MiXCR on the PCR reads. The table includes roughly 200,000 distinct CDR3 sequences, more than 6.5% detected once. This clonotype has at least ten counts. V lost 6 bases, J lost 9 bases, and 21 bases lay in between. The CDR3 extends over 16 amino acids. CDR1 is KGHSH, CDR2 LQKENI, per germline. The sample was PBMCs from the stem cell graft donor, taken from the stem cell graft. The rearrangement joins TRBV18 to TRBJ1-6, with D possibly TRBD1 on 5 matching bases. The clonotype was recovered from a human donor who donated a stem cell graft to a child with Wiskott-Aldrich syndrome. Here the CDR3 DNA reads TGTGCCAGCTCTCACGACTCAGACAGAGCCATTTCACCCCTCCACTTT. Its protein product is CASSHDSDRAISPLHF.